A selection of T cell receptor beta chains follows, all from one sample in a study of T cell repertoires in cytomegalovirus infection. TCRdb re-called the reads with MiXCR, one entry per CDR3 protein. The table lists about 260,000 distinct CDR3 sequences, 9.1% of them singletons. The sample comprised PBMCs. These receptors all stem from a human donor in good health (CMV status not recorded). Some clones in this sample may be carry-over from other donors' samples. Both conserved end residues are part of each CDR3. Each record gives: V gene, CDR3 protein.

TRBV6-6 CASRDTGGKPGNTEAFF
TRBV20-1 CSARGGETYEQYF
TRBV6-1 CASSISGQGIQPQHF
TRBV7-2 CASRRTGGTDTQYF
TRBV7-9 CASSLFKSLRSGANVLTF
TRBV7-2 CASSPSSYEQYF
TRBV19 CASSDPGQITGELFF
TRBV15 CATSRDLGTGYNEQFF
TRBV18 CASSPPLGEKLFF
TRBV5-1 CASSPRFDRDRTEAFF
TRBV7-8 CASSLVGSWGSNTGELFF
TRBV20-1 CSARASKPGLAGVEQYF
TRBV5-6 CASSLMEPGQSNYEQYF
TRBV5-1 CASNPAGFPNSPLHF
TRBV14 CASSRGTGGAYEQYF
TRBV7-6 CASSLGARSSYNEQFF
TRBV7-8 CASSPRTGVNTGELFF
TRBV28 CASSLGTGLAGMNTEAFF
TRBV20-1 CSARATTGVNSPLHF
TRBV6-2/TRBV6-3 CASSGTVTPYEQYF
TRBV7-3 CASSLTGDSYNEQFF
TRBV28 CAAISGAGNTIYF
TRBV7-2 CASSDQTGLNQPQHF
TRBV7-2 CASSSPRGQGIGGNEKLFF
TRBV6-2/TRBV6-3 CASSPEDYEQYF
TRBV7-2 CASSSRDSNTEAFF
TRBV15 CATSRGPSGRVSTGELFF
TRBV28 CASSPTGTSGNTIYF
TRBV7-6 CASSLGGTYEAFF
TRBV19 CASSIETTYEQYF
TRBV28 CASSLRQGPNEKLFF
TRBV7-2 CASSLERGQETQYF
TRBV14 CASSAVTDNYGYTF